This is a list of T cell receptor beta chains from one sample in a study of blood T cell repertoires in COVID-19. Sequenced by immunoSEQ multiplex PCR; TCRdb stores in-frame clones only, minus some. The table records about 210,000 clones, 82% of them present only once. The material sequenced was peripheral blood. The receptors stem from a woman aged 40 to 50 with acute or convalescent COVID-19. CDR3s include the opening cysteine and the closing phenylalanine or tryptophan. Each record gives: J gene, clone size, V gene, D gene, CDR3 DNA, CDR3 protein. The D gene is left open where the match is weak. Clone sizes are given selectively: once, few, many, or a class where the clone is expanded.

TRBJ2-2 | few | TRBV9 | NA | TGTGCCAGCAGCGTAGTCCCGCTATGGTTAGGAGGAGTGAACACCGGGGAGCTGTTTTTT | CASSVVPLWLGGVNTGELFF
TRBJ2-1 | once | TRBV7-7 | NA | TGTGCCAGCAGCTTAGACAGTAACCTATACAATGAGCAGTTCTTC | CASSLDSNLYNEQFF
TRBJ1-4 | NA | TRBV2 | TRBD1 | TGTGCCAGCAGTGCGGACAGGGCCGAGGCTAATGAAAAACTGTTTTTT | CASSADRAEANEKLFF
TRBJ2-1 | NA | TRBV9 | TRBD1 | TGTGCCAGCAGCCCCCTGGGACAGGGGTTAGGGAATGAGCAGTTCTTC | CASSPLGQGLGNEQFF
TRBJ2-4 | NA | TRBV7-2 | NA | TGTGCCAGCAGCTTAAGAGGCAGGGGTGGGGTAAACATTCAGTACTTC | CASSLRGRGGVNIQYF
TRBJ2-7 | NA | TRBV5-1 | NA | TGCGCCAGCAGCAGCGACAGAGCGAAGCAGTACTTC | CASSSDRAKQYF
TRBJ2-7 | NA | TRBV5-1 | TRBD2 | TGCGCCAGCAGCTCCCGGGGACTAGAGGGCGAGCAGTACTTC | CASSSRGLEGEQYF
TRBJ1-4 | NA | TRBV2 | TRBD1 | TGTGCCAGCAGCGACAGGGGCCCAACCGAAAAACTGTTTTTT | CASSDRGPTEKLFF
TRBJ1-5 | NA | TRBV29-1 | NA | TGCAGCGTCGAAGGGGCAGGGGAGGGTCAGCCCCAGCATTTT | CSVEGAGEGQPQHF
TRBJ2-1 | NA | TRBV6-2/TRBV6-3 | TRBD2 | TGTGCCAGCAGCCCGGGACTAGCGGGAGGCCTGTTCTTC | CASSPGLAGGLFF
TRBJ2-7 | NA | TRBV2 | TRBD1 | TGTGCCAGCAGCTCCGGGACAGCCCCCTACGAGCAGTACTTC | CASSSGTAPYEQYF
TRBJ2-1 | NA | TRBV4-1 | NA | TGCGCCAGCAGAGGCGGGTACAATGAGCAGTTCTTC | CASRGGYNEQFF
TRBJ2-7 | NA | TRBV6-1 | NA | TGTGCCAGCAGTGAAGGCTCCGGGCTAGGGGTAGGGCAGTACTTC | CASSEGSGLGVGQYF
TRBJ2-1 | once | TRBV7-2 | TRBD2 | TGTGCCAGCAGCTTAGGGCAACTAGCGGGAGGGTATGAGCAGTTCTTC | CASSLGQLAGGYEQFF
TRBJ2-1 | NA | TRBV6-2/TRBV6-3 | TRBD2 | TGTGCCAGCAGTGTAGCGGGAGCGGGATATGAGCAGTTCTTC | CASSVAGAGYEQFF
TRBJ2-7 | NA | TRBV6-5 | TRBD2 | TGTGCCAGCAACTTACCGGGGGGGCGGGAGCAGTACTTC | CASNLPGGREQYF
TRBJ2-2 | NA | TRBV9 | NA | TGTGCCAGCACCAGGACATCATTGACGGTCACCGGGGAGCTGTTTTTT | CASTRTSLTVTGELFF
TRBJ1-2 | NA | TRBV3-1/TRBV3-2 | NA | TGTGCCAGCAGCCAGAGATCCGGCAGGGTAGGAGGCTACACCTTC | CASSQRSGRVGGYTF
TRBJ1-2 | NA | TRBV27 | NA | TGTGCCAGCAGTTCGGGGTTTGGGGGCTACACCTTC | CASSSGFGGYTF
TRBJ2-1 | NA | TRBV4-1 | NA | TGCGCCAGCAGCCAAGGGGGGCGGAGAGGGAACAACAATGAGCAGTTCTTC | CASSQGGRRGNNNEQFF
TRBJ1-6 | NA | TRBV7-2 | NA | TGTGCCAGCAGCTCCCCGGGGGTGACTGGGATGGCACCCCTCCACTTT | CASSSPGVTGMAPLHF
TRBJ2-2 | NA | TRBV21-1 | NA | TGTGCCAGCAGCAAAGTGCGAGCGGATCCCTTGAACACCGGGGAGCTGTTTTTT | CASSKVRADPLNTGELFF
TRBJ2-6 | NA | TRBV7-2 | TRBD1 | TGTGCCAGCCGAAAAGGGGGCGGCTCTGGGGCCAACGTCCTGACTTTC | CASRKGGGSGANVLTF
TRBJ2-2 | NA | TRBV5-1 | NA | TGCGCCAGCAGCTTGGACTCACGGGACACCGGGGAGCTGTTTTTT | CASSLDSRDTGELFF
TRBJ2-5 | NA | TRBV3-1/TRBV3-2 | TRBD2 | TGTGCCAGCAGCCAATCCCGGACTAGCAGAGAGACCCAGTACTTC | CASSQSRTSRETQYF
TRBJ1-2 | many | TRBV11-2 | NA | TGTGCCAGCAGCTTCCCCAGGGAAATGTATGGCTACACCTTC | CASSFPREMYGYTF
TRBJ1-5 | NA | TRBV5-8 | NA | TGTGCCAGCAGCTTTTTTACGGGGGGTTCGAATCAGCCCCAGCATTTT | CASSFFTGGSNQPQHF
TRBJ1-4 | NA | TRBV5-1 | TRBD1 | TGCGCCAGCAGCTTACAGGGGGGGAATGAAAAACTGTTTTTT | CASSLQGGNEKLFF
TRBJ1-2 | NA | TRBV15 | NA | TGTGCCACCAGCCCATACGCGGACTATGGCTACACCTTC | CATSPYADYGYTF
TRBJ2-2 | NA | TRBV11-3 | NA | TGTGCCAGCAGCTTAGAATGGGGCAGGGAGCTGTTTTTT | CASSLEWGRELFF
TRBJ2-1 | NA | TRBV4-1 | TRBD2 | TGCGCCAGCAGCCTACCTAAGAGCGGGGGGGAGGGCAATGAGCAGTTCTTC | CASSLPKSGGEGNEQFF
TRBJ1-2 | NA | TRBV19 | NA | TGTGCCAGTAGTATACAGAGGGAACGTGGGTATGGCTACACCTTC | CASSIQRERGYGYTF
TRBJ2-7 | NA | TRBV11-2 | NA | TGTGCCAGCAGCCTACTCCACGGGACACAACACGAGCAGTACTTC | CASSLLHGTQHEQYF
TRBJ2-7 | NA | TRBV5-1 | TRBD2 | TGCGCCAGCAGCCTTGAAGCGGGAGTTGGCGAGCAGTACTTC | CASSLEAGVGEQYF
TRBJ2-3 | NA | TRBV5-1 | TRBD1 | TGCGCCAGCAGAAAACGTGAGGGGGCGGGCACAGATACGCAGTATTTT | CASRKREGAGTDTQYF
TRBJ2-7 | NA | TRBV6-2/TRBV6-3 | TRBD2 | TGTGCCAGCAGTTACTCGACTAGCGGGAGGGCCGAGCAGTACTTC | CASSYSTSGRAEQYF
TRBJ1-5 | few | TRBV6-2/TRBV6-3 | TRBD1 | TGTGCCAGCAGTTACAATGACAGGGGGATGTATCAGCCCCAGCATTTT | CASSYNDRGMYQPQHF
TRBJ1-2 | NA | TRBV2 | NA | TGTGCCAGCAAGGAGGAGGTGGTCTATGGCTACACCTTC | CASKEEVVYGYTF
TRBJ2-3 | NA | TRBV2 | NA | TGTGCCAGCGACCGGGACACCAAGGACGCAGATACGCAGTATTTT | CASDRDTKDADTQYF
TRBJ1-1 | NA | TRBV7-2 | NA | TGTGCCAGCAGCACTGGACAGATTGAAGCTTTCTTT | CASSTGQIEAFF
TRBJ2-2 | NA | TRBV9 | TRBD2 | TGTGCCAGCAGCGTAGATCTAGCGGGGAACACCGGGGAGCTGTTTTTT | CASSVDLAGNTGELFF
TRBJ1-6 | NA | TRBV11-2 | NA | TGTGCCAGCAGCTCGAACGGAATCGGAGCCTCTAAATCTCTCCACTTT | CASSSNGIGASKSLHF